This T cell receptor (beta chain) was recovered during a study of cytotoxic CD8 clonotypes in ibrutinib-treated CLL (dated by TCRdb to the early 2020s). Study-wide context: The cohort was composed of 11 relapsed/refractory and roughly 16 treatment-naive patients; IGHV unmutated status was identified in 17 patients. Partial responses were observed in 24 patients and complete responses in 2; after a median follow-up of 68 months, remission was maintained in approximately 14 patients and progression was observed in some twelve. Response samples were obtained after a median of roughly eleven months of treatment, with a range of roughly 6 to 40 months. Samples averaged approximately 250,000 productive templates and some 96,000 productive rearrangements. Of the 86 participants in the trial, 25 to 30 had longitudinal samples available. Cryopreserved peripheral blood mononuclear cells were collected at three points: before therapy, at response, and at either sustained remission or disease progression. Every sample from remission and from progressive disease was obtained while the patients were still on ibrutinib. General study outcomes and caveats: At ibrutinib response clonality went up, during sustained remission it held steady, and at progression it dropped back toward baseline. At baseline, clonality was higher than in age-matched healthy donors and showed a strong correlation with circulating CD8+ T-cell counts. Public clonotypes were rare and either contracted or stayed stable during treatment, and the rise in clonality at ibrutinib response reflected the expansion of private clonotypes. Lymph node repertoires were not examined, and the timing of sampling was not matched between patients in sustained remission and those whose disease progressed.

The CDR3, cysteine through phenylalanine, is 16 amino acids long. CDR3 DNA only is kept here, 48 bases in frame from base 1. The germline V gene (reference sequence) supplies CDR1 MNHNY and CDR2 SVGAGI. The germline V and J ends show losses of 0 bases and 4 bases respectively, and no gene match explains 7 bases of the junction. Each clonotype received, on average, 10x coverage in deep resolution sequencing performed on a MiSeq, where the target depth lay between 1 in 1 million and 1 in 200,000 T cells. TCR beta libraries were generated with the immunoSEQ hsTCRB Kit. The study's own analysis went as follows. The data were analyzed with ImmunoSEQ Analyzer and ImmunoSEQ Data Assistant, and V, D and J gene assignments followed IMGT definitions. Clonality, which ranges from 0 to 1, was calculated as one minus the normalized Shannon entropy of productive rearrangement frequencies. Public clonotype analysis was restricted to overrepresented clonotypes comprising at least 0.05% of each patient's repertoire. About a dozen repertoires from age-matched healthy donors, obtained from immuneACCESS, served as clonality controls. TCRdb stores this immuneACCESS table with in-frame sequences only. Part of the clones is absent; in the studies checked, under half of the shortfall reflects unresolved V genes, and no reason is known for the rest. The DNA was the basis for D and trimming; V, J and clone size are from that table. Within this sample are tens of thousands of clones, with 75% to 90% of them counted one time only. 38% of the sample rests with the top ten.

A note on this clone: Its recognized antigen is unknown. No much larger clone is present one base from it, and per-base qualities are unavailable.

This specimen's time point label, interpreted: approximately 2 years on ibrutinib. For TCR beta library preparation, about 2 micrograms of genomic DNA was extracted from cryopreserved PBMCs. Longitudinal blood samples from CLL patients receiving ibrutinib monotherapy were subjected to high-throughput TCR beta sequencing. The patients were enrolled in a single-center, open-label phase 2 trial of ibrutinib monotherapy. This TCR derives from a human donor with chronic lymphocytic leukemia. The input for sequencing was PBMCs, taken after 24 months of ibrutinib treatment. The chain employs TRBV6-6 and TRBJ2-3; 7 nucleotides in the junction match TRBD1. This receptor has the CDR3 CASSYSKAGGADTQYF. In nucleotides, the sequence is TGTGCCAGCAGTTACTCAAAGGCAGGGGGAGCAGATACGCAGTATTTT.